One and the same sample provided the 3 T cell receptor beta chains below, sequenced in a study of shared clonotypes between healthy human individuals. In the naive CD8 group, cells lacked CD45RO and were positively selected for CCR7, so terminally differentiated effector memory CD45RA+ cells were left out. Repertoires were generated with immunoSEQ multiplex PCR, while TCRdb's copy carries only in-frame clones and drops some. The data contain roughly 850,000 clones, roughly 96% of them seen just once; the ten biggest clones take up roughly 0.23%. Sequenced: naive CD8+ T cells sorted from blood. Receptor source: a man aged 25-40 years in good health.

This rearrangement joins TRBV7-3 to TRBJ1-2, with D uncertain. The CDR3 consists of 14 residues. CDR1 and CDR2 from the germline V gene are SGHTA and FQGTGA. V lost 5 bases and J 3 bases, leaving 13 bases between the germline ends. The CDR3 coding sequence is TGTGCCAGCAGCCTCAGTGGCGTTGACTATGGCTACACCTTC. Translated, it gives CASSLSGVDYGYTF. Complete variable domain (other parts from reference TRBV7-3 and TRBJ1-2): GAGVSQTPSNKVTEKGKYVELRCDPISGHTALYWYRQSLGQGPEFLIYFQGTGAADDSGLPNDRFFAVRPEGSVSTLKIQRTERGDSAVYLCASSLSGVDYGYTFGSGTRLTVV.

About this clone: The junction does not match germline at one end; this may be a read error. The chain has TRBV27 and TRBJ2-6; D not certain. This CDR3 contains 13 residues. The germline V gene has CDR1 MNHEY and CDR2 SMNVEV (reference sequence). Here the CDR3 DNA reads TGTGCCAGCAGTCCCCTTGGGGACAACGTCCTGACTTTC. This sequence encodes CASSPLGDNVLTF.

This chain links TRBV28 with TRBJ1-5; D uncertain. CDR1 is MDHEN, CDR2 SYDVKM, per germline. The CDR3 is 14 residues long. V was pared by 6 bases and J by 5 bases, with 14 bases between. CDR3 region: CASSEWGEHQPQHF. CDR3 in DNA: TGTGCCAGCAGCGAGTGGGGTGAGCATCAGCCCCAGCATTTT.